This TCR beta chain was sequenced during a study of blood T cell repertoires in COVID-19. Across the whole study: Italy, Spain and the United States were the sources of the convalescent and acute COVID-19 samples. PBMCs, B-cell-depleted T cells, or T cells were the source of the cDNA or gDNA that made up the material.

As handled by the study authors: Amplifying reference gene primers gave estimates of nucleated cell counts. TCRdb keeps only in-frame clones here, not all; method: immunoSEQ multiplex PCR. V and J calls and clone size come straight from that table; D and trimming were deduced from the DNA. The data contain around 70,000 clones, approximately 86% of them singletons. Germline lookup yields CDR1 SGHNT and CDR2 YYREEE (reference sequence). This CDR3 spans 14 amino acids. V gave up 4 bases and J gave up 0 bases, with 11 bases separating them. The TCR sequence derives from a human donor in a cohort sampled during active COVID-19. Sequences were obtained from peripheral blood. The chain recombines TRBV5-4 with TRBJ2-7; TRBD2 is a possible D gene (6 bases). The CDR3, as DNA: TGTGCCAGCAGCGCGGGACTCTCCTCCTACGAGCAGTACTTC. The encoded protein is CASSAGLSSYEQYF.